This T cell receptor (beta chain) was sequenced in a study of T cells in Graves' hyperthyroidism and ophthalmopathy. Whole-study results and caveats: Blood samples included most of the expanded thyroid clonotypes exceeding 0.001.

RNA transcripts were the template for amplifying TCR beta CDR3 regions. During a first-round RT-PCR of the TCR CDR3, the HTBI primer set was used. Each CDR3 protein gets one entry after TCRdb re-called the multiplex PCR reads with MiXCR. The table lists about 110,000 distinct CDR3 sequences, approximately 16% of them singletons. This clonotype has at least ten counts. Its antigen is currently unknown. This TCR derives from a woman aged 45-59 years with Graves' hyperthyroidism. Sample: blood.

Here the CDR3 DNA reads TGTGCCAGCAGAGTGATCAGGGAGCTGTTTTTT. This translates into CASRVIRELFF. The chain couples TRBV6-1 to TRBJ2-2; D call uncertain. Germline loops: CDR1 MNHNS, CDR2 SASEGT. The CDR3 consists of 11 residues. V was pared by 6 bases and J by 9 bases, with 8 bases between.